This T cell receptor beta chain came from a study of T cell responses to AZD1222 COVID-19 vaccine. TCRdb keeps only in-frame clones here, not all; method: immunoSEQ multiplex PCR. The table records 80,000 to 100,000 clones, 70% to 90% of them present only once. This receptor was taken from an adult who received the AZD1222 COVID-19 vaccine. The specimen was peripheral blood, collected 28 days after the second AZD1222 dose.

CDR3 loop: CASRRQGLGDTQYF. CDR3 nucleotide sequence: TGTGCCAGCAGGAGGCAGGGTTTAGGGGATACGCAGTATTTT. The chain couples TRBV27 to TRBJ2-3; tentatively, D is TRBD1 (5 bases). Per the germline V gene, CDR1 is MNHEY and CDR2 is SMNVEV (reference sequence). V gave up 6 bases and J gave up 6 bases, with 16 bases separating them. This CDR3 is built from 14 residues.